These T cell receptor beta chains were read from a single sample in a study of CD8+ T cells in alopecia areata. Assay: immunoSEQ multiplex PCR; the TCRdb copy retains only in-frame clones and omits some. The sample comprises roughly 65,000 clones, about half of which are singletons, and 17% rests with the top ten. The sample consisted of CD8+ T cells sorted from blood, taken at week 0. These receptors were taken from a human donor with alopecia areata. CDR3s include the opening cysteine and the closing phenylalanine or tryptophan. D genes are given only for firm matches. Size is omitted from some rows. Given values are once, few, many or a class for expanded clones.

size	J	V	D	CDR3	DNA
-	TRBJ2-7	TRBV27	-	CASSWGDPSYEQYF	TGTGCCAGCAGTTGGGGGGACCCCTCCTACGAGCAGTACTTC
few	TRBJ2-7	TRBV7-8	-	CASSQTLAGSYEQYF	TGTGCCAGCAGCCAGACCTTGGCAGGGAGCTACGAGCAGTACTTC
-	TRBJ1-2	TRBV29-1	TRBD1	CSVRNDRGVGYTF	TGCAGCGTCCGGAACGACAGGGGAGTTGGCTACACCTTC
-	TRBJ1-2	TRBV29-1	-	CSATGGNYGYTF	TGCAGCGCCACCGGGGGGAACTATGGCTACACCTTC
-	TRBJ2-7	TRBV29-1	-	CSVLGGESSYEQYF	TGCAGCGTCCTGGGCGGGGAGAGCTCCTACGAGCAGTACTTC
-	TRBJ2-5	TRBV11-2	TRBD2	CASSLGLAGAETQYF	TGTGCCAGCAGCTTAGGGCTAGCGGGAGCCGAGACCCAGTACTTC
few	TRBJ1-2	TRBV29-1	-	CSVEEGDNYGYTF	TGCAGCGTTGAAGAAGGGGATAACTATGGCTACACCTTC
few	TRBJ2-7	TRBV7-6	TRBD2	CASSKRRAGTDEQYF	TGTGCCAGCAGCAAGCGGAGAGCGGGAACAGACGAGCAGTACTTC
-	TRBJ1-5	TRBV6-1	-	CASSEGGLSQPQHF	TGTGCCAGCAGTGAAGGTGGGTTGTCGCAGCCCCAGCATTTT
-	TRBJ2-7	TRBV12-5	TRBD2	CASGLTPGGEQYF	TGTGCTAGTGGTTTGACCCCGGGGGGGGAGCAGTACTTC
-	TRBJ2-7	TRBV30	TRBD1	CAWTQGAGEQYF	TGTGCCTGGACGCAGGGGGCGGGGGAGCAGTACTTC
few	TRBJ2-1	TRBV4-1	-	CASSHPGGKGEQFF	TGCGCCAGCAGCCACCCCGGTGGGAAAGGTGAGCAGTTCTTC
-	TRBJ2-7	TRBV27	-	CASSFSGSTYEQYF	TGTGCCAGCAGTTTCAGCGGGTCCACCTACGAGCAGTACTTC
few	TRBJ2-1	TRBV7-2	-	CASYQDGNNEQFF	TGTGCCAGCTACCAGGACGGAAACAATGAGCAGTTCTTC
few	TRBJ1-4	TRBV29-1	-	CSVEDQAGREKLFF	TGCAGCGTTGAAGATCAGGCAGGGAGAGAAAAACTGTTTTTT
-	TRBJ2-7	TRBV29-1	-	CSVELGPYEQYF	TGCAGCGTTGAATTGGGCCCATACGAGCAGTACTTC
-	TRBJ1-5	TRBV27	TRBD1	CASSLTGESYQPQHF	TGTGCCAGCAGTTTAACAGGGGAGTCCTATCAGCCCCAGCATTTT
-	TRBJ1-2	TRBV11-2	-	CASSPTLGTFSYGYTF	TGTGCCAGCAGCCCGACTCTCGGGACATTCTCCTATGGCTACACCTTC
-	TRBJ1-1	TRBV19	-	CASSIGLDTEAFF	TGTGCCAGTAGTATTGGGTTGGACACTGAAGCTTTCTTT
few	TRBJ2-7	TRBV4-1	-	CASSQYVSASYEQYF	TGCGCCAGCAGCCAATACGTGTCGGCTTCCTACGAGCAGTACTTC
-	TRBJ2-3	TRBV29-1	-	CSVESPRGRTDTQYF	TGCAGCGTTGAATCGCCGCGAGGCCGCACAGATACGCAGTATTTT
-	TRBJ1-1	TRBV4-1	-	CASSQEQTGRGGTEAFF	TGCGCCAGCAGCCAAGAACAAACCGGGAGAGGAGGCACTGAAGCTTTCTTT
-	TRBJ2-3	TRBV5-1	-	CASRGPDTQYF	TGCGCCAGCAGAGGCCCAGATACGCAGTATTTT
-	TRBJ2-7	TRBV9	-	CASSEDQGTYEQYF	TGTGCCAGCAGCGAGGACCAGGGAACCTACGAGCAGTACTTC
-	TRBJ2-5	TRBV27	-	CASREEGSRETQYF	TGTGCCAGCAGAGAGGAGGGATCGCGGGAGACCCAGTACTTC
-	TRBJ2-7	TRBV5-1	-	CASSAHRTAYYEQYF	TGCGCCAGCAGCGCCCACAGGACCGCTTACTACGAGCAGTACTTC
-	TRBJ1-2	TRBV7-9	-	CASTGTEHYGYTF	TGTGCCAGCACTGGGACGGAACATTATGGCTACACCTTC
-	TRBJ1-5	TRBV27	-	CASSLGRNPGPQHF	TGTGCCAGCAGTTTGGGACGGAACCCTGGGCCCCAGCATTTT
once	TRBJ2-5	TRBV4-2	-	CASSQVLDAQETQYF	TGTGCCAGCAGCCAAGTCCTGGACGCCCAAGAGACCCAGTACTTC
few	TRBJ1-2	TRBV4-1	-	CASSQDSRGMGYGYTF	TGCGCCAGCAGCCAAGATTCTCGGGGTATGGGCTATGGCTACACCTTC
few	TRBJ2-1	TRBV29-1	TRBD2	CSGILAPVSYNEQFF	TGCAGCGGAATACTAGCGCCCGTCTCCTACAATGAGCAGTTCTTC
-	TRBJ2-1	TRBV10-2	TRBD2	CASSAAGGPYNEQFF	TGCGCCAGCAGTGCGGCGGGGGGCCCCTACAATGAGCAGTTCTTC
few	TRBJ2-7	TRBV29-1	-	CSVAPAGSYEQYF	TGCAGCGTGGCACCGGCGGGATCCTACGAGCAGTACTTC
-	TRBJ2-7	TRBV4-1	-	CASSLDGEELSYEQYF	TGCGCCAGCAGCCTAGATGGCGAGGAGCTCTCCTACGAGCAGTACTTC
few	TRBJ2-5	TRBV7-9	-	CASSFRETQYF	TGTGCCAGCAGCTTTAGAGAGACCCAGTACTTC
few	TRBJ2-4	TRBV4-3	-	CASSQEGLAKNIQYF	TGCGCCAGCAGCCAAGAAGGGCTAGCCAAAAACATTCAGTACTTC
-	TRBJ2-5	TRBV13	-	CASSSRTQETQYF	TGTGCCAGCAGCTCCCGGACCCAAGAGACCCAGTACTTC
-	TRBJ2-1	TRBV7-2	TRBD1	CASSIGQGASYNEQFF	TGTGCCAGCAGCATAGGACAGGGGGCCTCCTACAATGAGCAGTTCTTC
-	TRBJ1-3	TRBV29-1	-	CSVRTVLSGNTIYF	TGCAGCGTCAGGACGGTTCTTTCTGGAAACACCATATATTTT
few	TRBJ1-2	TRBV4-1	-	CASSQEQERGYTF	TGCGCCAGCAGCCAAGAGCAGGAACGCGGCTACACCTTC
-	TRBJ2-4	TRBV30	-	CACRGLNIQYF	TGTGCCTGCAGGGGTTTAAACATTCAGTACTTC
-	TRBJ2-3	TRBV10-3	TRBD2	CAISEESGRVTDTQYF	TGTGCCATCAGTGAGGAGAGCGGGAGGGTGACAGATACGCAGTATTTT
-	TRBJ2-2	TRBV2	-	CASIGTQDRTGELFF	TGTGCCAGTATCGGGACACAGGATCGAACCGGGGAGCTGTTTTTT